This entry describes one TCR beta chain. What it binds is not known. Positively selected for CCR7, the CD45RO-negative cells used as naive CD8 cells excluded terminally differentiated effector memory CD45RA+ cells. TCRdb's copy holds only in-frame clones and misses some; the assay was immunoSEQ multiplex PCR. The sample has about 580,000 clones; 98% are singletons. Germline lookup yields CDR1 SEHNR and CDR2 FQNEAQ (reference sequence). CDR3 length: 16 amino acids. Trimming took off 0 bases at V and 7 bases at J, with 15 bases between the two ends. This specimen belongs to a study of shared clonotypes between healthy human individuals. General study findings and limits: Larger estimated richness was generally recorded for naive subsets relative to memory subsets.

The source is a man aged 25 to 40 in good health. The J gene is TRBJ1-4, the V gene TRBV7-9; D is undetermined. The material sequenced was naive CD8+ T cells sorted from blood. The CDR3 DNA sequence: TGTGCCAGCAGCTTAGCGGGATGGATGGAATCTGAAAAACTGTTTTTT. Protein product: CASSLAGWMESEKLFF.